Detailed here is one T cell receptor beta chain. Profiling relied on immunoSEQ multiplex PCR, and the TCRdb table lists in-frame clones only, not all of them. The sample lists about 19,000 clones, more than 60% occurring once. The sample is drawn from a study of OX40 agonist ivuxolimab in advanced cancers. Across the study: Partial responses were achieved by three patients, of whom one had hepatocellular carcinoma and two had cutaneous melanoma.

Drawing of blood for sampling happened at baseline, at cycle 4 day 1, and at cycle 7 day 1. The sample in question was CD4+ or CD8+ T cells sorted from blood, obtained in a trial of the OX40 agonist ivuxolimab. This clonotype was sampled from an adult with an advanced solid tumor such as melanoma, head and neck, liver or kidney cancer.

The CDR3 nucleotides read TGTGCCAGCAGCTATACCGCTGAGCAGTTCTTC. It yields the protein CASSYTAEQFF. This sequence joins TRBV5-6 and TRBJ2-1; D gene unclear. Germline lookup yields CDR1 SGHDT and CDR2 YYEEEE. The V end lost 3 bases, the J end lost 9 bases, and 7 bases lay between the germline ends. This CDR3 region has 11 residues.